This T cell receptor beta chain is from a study of T-cell memory formation after mild COVID-19. V lost 4 bases, J lost 5 bases, and 21 bases lay in between. The CDR3 consists of 16 residues. The germline V gene encodes CDR1 SGHRS and CDR2 YFSETQ. Study results and caveats: Later expanders leaned toward CD4+, whereas clones contracting from day 15 to 85 were balanced CD4/CD8. Contracting CD4+ clones lay largely in CM and EM, with CD8+ ones residing in EMRA.

TCR alpha and TCR beta cDNA libraries carrying sample barcodes and UMIs were produced by 5'RACE using constant-segment primers. TCRdb re-derived calls from the 5' RACE reads in MiXCR, one entry per CDR3 protein. This sample yields more than 400,000 distinct CDR3 sequences, of which about 20% are seen a single time; approximately 13% belongs to the top ten. A word on this clonotype: No antigen is known for it.

The sequence was obtained from an adult woman who had mild COVID-19 (a few samples of this study predate the infection). Cell type and time point are not known. What was sequenced was PBMCs or a T cell subset sorted from them (not recorded which). The rearrangement joins TRBV5-1 to TRBJ2-5, with D perhaps TRBD1 or TRBD2 (5 bases each). The CDR3 spells CASSAGTPRGWETQYF. The CDR3, as DNA: TGCGCCAGCAGCGCAGGGACCCCGAGGGGATGGGAGACCCAGTACTTC. Complete variable domain (other parts from reference TRBV5-1 and TRBJ2-5): KAGVTQTPRYLIKTRGQQVTLSCSPISGHRSVSWYQQTPGQGLQFLFEYFSETQRNKGNFPGRFSGRQFSNSRSEMNVSTLELGDSALYLCASSAGTPRGWETQYFGPGTRLLVL.